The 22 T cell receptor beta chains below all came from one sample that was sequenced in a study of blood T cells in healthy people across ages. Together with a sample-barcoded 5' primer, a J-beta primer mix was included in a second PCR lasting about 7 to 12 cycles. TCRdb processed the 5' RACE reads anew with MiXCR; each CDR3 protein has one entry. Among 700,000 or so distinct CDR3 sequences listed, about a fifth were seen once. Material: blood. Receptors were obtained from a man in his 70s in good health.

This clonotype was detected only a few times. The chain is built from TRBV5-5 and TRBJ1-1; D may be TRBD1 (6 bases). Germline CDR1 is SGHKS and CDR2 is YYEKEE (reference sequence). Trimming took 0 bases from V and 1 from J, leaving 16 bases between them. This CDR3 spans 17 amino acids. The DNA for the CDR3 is TGTGCCAGCAGCTTGGAATGGGGGGGCGCTACGAACACTGAAGCTTTCTTT. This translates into CASSLEWGGATNTEAFF.

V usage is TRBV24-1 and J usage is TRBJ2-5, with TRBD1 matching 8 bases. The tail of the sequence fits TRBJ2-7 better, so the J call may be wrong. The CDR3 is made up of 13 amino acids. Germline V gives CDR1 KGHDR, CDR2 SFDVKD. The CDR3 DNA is TGTGCCACCAGTGGGGACAGGATTTACGAGCAGTACTTC. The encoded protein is CATSGDRIYEQYF.

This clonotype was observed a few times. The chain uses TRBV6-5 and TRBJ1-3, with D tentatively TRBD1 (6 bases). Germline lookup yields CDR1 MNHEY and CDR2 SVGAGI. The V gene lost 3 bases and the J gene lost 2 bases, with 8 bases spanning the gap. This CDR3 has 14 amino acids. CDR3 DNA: TGTGCCAGCAGTTATGGGGGGCCTGGAAACACCATATATTTT. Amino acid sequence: CASSYGGPGNTIYF.

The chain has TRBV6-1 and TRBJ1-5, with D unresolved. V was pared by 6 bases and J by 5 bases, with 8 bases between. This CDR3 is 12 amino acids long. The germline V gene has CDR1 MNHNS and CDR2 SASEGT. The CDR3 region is CASRYTDQPQHF. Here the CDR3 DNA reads TGTGCCAGCAGGTACACAGATCAGCCCCAGCATTTT.

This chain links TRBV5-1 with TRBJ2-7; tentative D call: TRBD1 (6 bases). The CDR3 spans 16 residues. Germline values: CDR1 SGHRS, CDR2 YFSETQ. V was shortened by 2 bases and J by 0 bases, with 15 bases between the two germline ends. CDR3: CASSFVPWDNSYEQYF. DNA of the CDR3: TGCGCCAGCAGCTTTGTTCCGTGGGACAACTCCTACGAGCAGTACTTC. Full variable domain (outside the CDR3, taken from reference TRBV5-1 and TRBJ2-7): KAGVTQTPRYLIKTRGQQVTLSCSPISGHRSVSWYQQTPGQGLQFLFEYFSETQRNKGNFPGRFSGRQFSNSRSEMNVSTLELGDSALYLCASSFVPWDNSYEQYFGPGTRLTVT.

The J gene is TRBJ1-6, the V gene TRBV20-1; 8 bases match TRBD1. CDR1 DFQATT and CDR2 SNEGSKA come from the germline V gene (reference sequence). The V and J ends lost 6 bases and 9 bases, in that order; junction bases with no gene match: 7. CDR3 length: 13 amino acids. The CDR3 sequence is CSATQGGSSPLHF. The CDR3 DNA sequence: TGCAGTGCCACACAGGGGGGGAGTTCACCCCTCCACTTT.

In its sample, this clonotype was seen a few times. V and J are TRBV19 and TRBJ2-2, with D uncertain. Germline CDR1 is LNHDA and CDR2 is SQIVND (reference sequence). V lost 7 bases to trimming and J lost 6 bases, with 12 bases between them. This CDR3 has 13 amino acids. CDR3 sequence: CASMKVLAGELFF. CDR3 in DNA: TGTGCCAGTATGAAGGTCCTGGCCGGGGAGCTGTTTTTT.

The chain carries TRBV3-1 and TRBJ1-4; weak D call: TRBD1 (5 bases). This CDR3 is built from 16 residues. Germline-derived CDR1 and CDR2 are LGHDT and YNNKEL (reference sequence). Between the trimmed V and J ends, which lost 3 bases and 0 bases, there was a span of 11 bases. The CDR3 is CASSQARDATNEKLFF. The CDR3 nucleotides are TGTGCCAGCAGCCAGGCCAGGGATGCAACTAATGAAAAACTGTTTTTT.

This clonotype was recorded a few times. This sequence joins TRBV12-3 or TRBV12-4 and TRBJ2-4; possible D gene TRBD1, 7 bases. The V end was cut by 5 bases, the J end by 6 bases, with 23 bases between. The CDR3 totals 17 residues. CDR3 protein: CASSTMGGQLIRNIQYF. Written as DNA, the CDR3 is TGTGCCAGCAGTACCATGGGGGGACAGCTTATTAGAAACATTCAGTACTTC.

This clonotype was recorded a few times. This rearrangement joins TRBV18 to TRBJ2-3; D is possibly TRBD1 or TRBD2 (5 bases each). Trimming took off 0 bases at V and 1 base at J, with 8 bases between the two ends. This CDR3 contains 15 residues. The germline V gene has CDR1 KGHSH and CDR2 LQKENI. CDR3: CASSPPWDGTDTQYF. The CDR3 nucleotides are TGTGCCAGCTCACCACCTTGGGACGGCACAGATACGCAGTATTTT.

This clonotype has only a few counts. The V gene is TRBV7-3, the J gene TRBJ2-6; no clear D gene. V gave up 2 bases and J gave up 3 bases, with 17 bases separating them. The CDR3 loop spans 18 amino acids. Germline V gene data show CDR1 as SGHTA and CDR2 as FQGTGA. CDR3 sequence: CASSLQNVRVSGANVLTF. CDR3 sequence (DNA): TGTGCCAGCAGCTTACAGAACGTTAGAGTCAGTGGGGCCAACGTCCTGACTTTC.

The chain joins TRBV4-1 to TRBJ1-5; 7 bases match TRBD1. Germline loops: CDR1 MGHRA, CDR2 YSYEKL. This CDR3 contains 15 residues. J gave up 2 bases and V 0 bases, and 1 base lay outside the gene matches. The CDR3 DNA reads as TGCGCCAGCAGCCAAGATGGGACAGGCAATCAGCCCCAGCATTTT. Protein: CASSQDGTGNQPQHF.

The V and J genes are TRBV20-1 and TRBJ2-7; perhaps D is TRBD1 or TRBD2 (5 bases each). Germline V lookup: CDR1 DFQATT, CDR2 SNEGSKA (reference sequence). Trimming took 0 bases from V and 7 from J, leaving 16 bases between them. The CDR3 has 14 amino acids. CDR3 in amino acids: CSARDRRGPGEQYF. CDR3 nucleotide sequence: TGCAGTGCTAGAGATCGCCGGGGCCCAGGGGAGCAGTACTTC.

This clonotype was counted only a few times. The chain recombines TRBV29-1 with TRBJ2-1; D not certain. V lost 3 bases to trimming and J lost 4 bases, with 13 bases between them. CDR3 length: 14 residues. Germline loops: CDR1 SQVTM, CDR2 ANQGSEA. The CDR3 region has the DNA TGCAGCGTTGAGAAAGGGTATACGTACAATGAGCAGTTCTTC. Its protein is CSVEKGYTYNEQFF.

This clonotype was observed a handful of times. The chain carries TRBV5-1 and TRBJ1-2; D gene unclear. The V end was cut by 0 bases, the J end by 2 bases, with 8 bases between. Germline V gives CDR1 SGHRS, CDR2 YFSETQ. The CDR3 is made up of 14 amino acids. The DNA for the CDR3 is TGCGCCAGCAGCTTGGAGGGCAGGAACTATGGCTACACCTTC. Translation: CASSLEGRNYGYTF.

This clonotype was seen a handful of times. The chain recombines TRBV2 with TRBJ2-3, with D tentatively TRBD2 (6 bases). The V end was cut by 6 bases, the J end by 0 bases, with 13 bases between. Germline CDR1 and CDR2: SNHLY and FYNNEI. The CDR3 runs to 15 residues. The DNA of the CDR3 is TGTGCCAGCAGCGTCGTTGGGACTAGCACAGATACGCAGTATTTT. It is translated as CASSVVGTSTDTQYF.

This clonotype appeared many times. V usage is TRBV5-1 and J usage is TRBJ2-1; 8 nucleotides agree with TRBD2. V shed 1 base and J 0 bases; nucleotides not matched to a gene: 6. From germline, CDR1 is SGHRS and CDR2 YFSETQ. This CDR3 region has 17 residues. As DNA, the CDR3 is TGCGCCAGCAGCTTGACTGCGGGAGGCGTCTCCTACAATGAGCAGTTCTTC. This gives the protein CASSLTAGGVSYNEQFF. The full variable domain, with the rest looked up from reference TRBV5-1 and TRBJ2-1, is KAGVTQTPRYLIKTRGQQVTLSCSPISGHRSVSWYQQTPGQGLQFLFEYFSETQRNKGNFPGRFSGRQFSNSRSEMNVSTLELGDSALYLCASSLTAGGVSYNEQFFGPGTRLTVL.

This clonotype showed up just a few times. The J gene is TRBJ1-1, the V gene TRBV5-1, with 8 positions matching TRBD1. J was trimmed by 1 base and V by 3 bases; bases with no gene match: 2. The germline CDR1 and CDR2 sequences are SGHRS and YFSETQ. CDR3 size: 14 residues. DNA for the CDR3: TGCGCCAGCAGCTCAGGGGGCCCGAACACTGAAGCTTTCTTT. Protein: CASSSGGPNTEAFF.

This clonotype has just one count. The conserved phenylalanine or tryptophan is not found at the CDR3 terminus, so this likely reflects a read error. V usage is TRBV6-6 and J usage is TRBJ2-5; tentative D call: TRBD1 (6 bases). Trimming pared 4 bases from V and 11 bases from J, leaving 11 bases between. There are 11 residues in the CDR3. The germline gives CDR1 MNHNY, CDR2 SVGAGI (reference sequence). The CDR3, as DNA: TGTGCCAGCAGTTCTACAGGGATACAGTACGTC. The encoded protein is CASSSTGIQYV.

DNA of the CDR3: TGCAGTGCTAGAGATGATTCGGCCAGGTATGGCTACACCTTC. This sequence encodes CSARDDSARYGYTF. The V gene is TRBV20-1, the J gene TRBJ1-2; D remains ambiguous. The length of the CDR3 is 14 residues. Germline lookup yields CDR1 DFQATT and CDR2 SNEGSKA (reference sequence). Trimming cost V 0 bases and J 5 bases, with 13 bases left between them.

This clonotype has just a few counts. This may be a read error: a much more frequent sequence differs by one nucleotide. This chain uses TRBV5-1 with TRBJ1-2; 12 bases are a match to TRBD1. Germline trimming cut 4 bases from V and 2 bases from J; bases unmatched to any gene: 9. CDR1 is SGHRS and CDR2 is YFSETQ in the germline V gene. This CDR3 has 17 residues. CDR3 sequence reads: CASSAVPGQGANYGYTF. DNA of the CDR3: TGCGCCAGCAGCGCAGTCCCGGGACAGGGGGCCAACTATGGCTACACCTTC.

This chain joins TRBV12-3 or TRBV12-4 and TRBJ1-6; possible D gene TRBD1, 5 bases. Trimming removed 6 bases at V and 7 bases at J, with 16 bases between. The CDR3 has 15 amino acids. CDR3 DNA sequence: TGTGCCAGCAGGGAATCGGGACCAGGAAATTCACCCCTCCACTTT. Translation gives CASRESGPGNSPLHF.